The rows below give T cell receptor beta chains drawn from one sample of a study of T cells in Graves' hyperthyroidism and ophthalmopathy. Using its own MiXCR run on the multiplex PCR reads, TCRdb lists one record per CDR3 protein. Of roughly 700,000 distinct CDR3 sequences detected, 17% appear once; the ten largest clones hold around 15%. The sequencing input was blood. These receptors originate from a man aged 45-65 years with Graves' hyperthyroidism. CDR3s include the opening cysteine and the closing phenylalanine or tryptophan. The order of the fields is D gene, V gene, J gene, clone size, CDR3 DNA, CDR3 protein. D genes are given only for firm matches. Some rows have no size entry. The others give once, few or many, or a class for an expanded clone.

TRBD1	TRBV6-2/TRBV6-3	TRBJ2-5	NA	TGTGCCAGCAGAGACCGACAGGGAGAAGAGACCCAGTACTTC	CASRDRQGEETQYF
TRBD2	TRBV28	TRBJ2-1	many	TGTGCCAGTACTCTAGCGGGAGGGTGGAATGAGCAGTTCTTC	CASTLAGGWNEQFF
TRBD1	TRBV3-1	TRBJ2-7	NA	TGTGCCAGCAGCCAAGCGGGGACAGGGGGCGAGCAGTACTTC	CASSQAGTGGEQYF
NA	TRBV6-5	TRBJ1-1	NA	TGTGCCAGCAGTTACTTGGACCTCGTCACTGAAGCTTTCTTT	CASSYLDLVTEAFF
TRBD2	TRBV11-2	TRBJ2-3	many	TGTGCCAGCAGCTTATACCCTGGGGGGGTCGGGAGCACAGATACGCAGTATTTT	CASSLYPGGVGSTDTQYF
NA	TRBV15	TRBJ1-2	few	TGTGCCACCAGCCCAGAACCAGGGAACTATGGCTACACCTTC	CATSPEPGNYGYTF
NA	TRBV13	TRBJ1-1	few	TGTGCCAGCAGCCTACCCTGGGGAGCAACGAACACTGAAGCTTTCTTT	CASSLPWGATNTEAFF
NA	TRBV6-2/TRBV6-3	TRBJ2-5	NA	TGTGCCAGCACCCCCCGGGGTTACCAAGAGACCCAGTACTTC	CASTPRGYQETQYF
NA	TRBV29-1	TRBJ2-7	few	TGCAGCGTTGTCTTCGGGTCCCCTTCCTACGAGCAGTACTTC	CSVVFGSPSYEQYF
NA	TRBV28	TRBJ2-1	many	TGTGCCAGCAGTTCCCCCGTCCCCCTTGAGCAGTTCTTC	CASSSPVPLEQFF
NA	TRBV7-9	TRBJ1-6	many	TGTGCCAGCAGCTCAACAGGATCCTATAATTCACCCCTCCACTTT	CASSSTGSYNSPLHF
NA	TRBV9	TRBJ2-3	NA	TGTGCCAGCAGCGCGGCGACTAGCACAGATACGCAGTATTTT	CASSAATSTDTQYF